Below are 21 T cell receptor beta chains sequenced from a single sample in a study of cytomegalovirus exposure and HLA in healthy donors. Primers included in the PCR were 60 Vbeta and 13 Jbeta primers. Sequencing was performed with immunoSEQ multiplex PCR; in TCRdb, only in-frame clones are kept and a portion is missing. The data contain approximately 70,000 clones, around 80% of them singletons. Sequences were obtained from PBMCs. The receptors come from a man aged 50 to 59 in good health and CMV-seronegative.

This clone was counted only a few times. The chain has TRBV7-3 and TRBJ2-7; 8 nucleotides match TRBD1. The length of the CDR3 is 13 residues. Per germline, CDR1 SGHTA and CDR2 FQGTGA. V lost 5 bases to trimming and J lost 6 bases; unmatched junction nucleotides: 6. The CDR3 is CASSVQGAGEQYF. The CDR3 coding sequence is TGTGCCAGCAGCGTCCAGGGGGCTGGCGAGCAGTACTTC.

The genes are TRBV20-1 and TRBJ2-7; D is undetermined. The germline V and J ends were trimmed by 0 bases and 10 bases, with 10 bases remaining between them. CDR3 length: 11 residues. CDR1 is DFQATT, CDR2 SNEGSKA, per germline (reference sequence). The chain's CDR3 is CSARDPVGQYF. The DNA for the CDR3 is TGCAGTGCTAGAGATCCAGTGGGCCAGTACTTC.

V usage is TRBV11-2 and J usage is TRBJ1-5, with D possibly matching TRBD1 (5 bases). The CDR3 spans 14 residues. Trimming shortened V by 5 bases and J by 1 base, and 9 bases separated the two germline ends. Per germline, CDR1 SGHAT and CDR2 FQNNGV. CDR3 in DNA: TGTGCCAGCAGCCTGGGGGGGAGCAATCAGCCCCAGCATTTT. Translating gives CASSLGGSNQPQHF.

This CDR3 is CASSSTDRAYNEQFF. CDR3 DNA sequence: TGTGCCAGCAGCTCTACGGACAGGGCCTACAATGAGCAGTTCTTC. The V gene is TRBV28, the J gene TRBJ2-1; 8 nucleotides align to TRBD1. V dropped 6 bases and J dropped 2; count of bases not matched to a gene: 6. The germline V gene has CDR1 MDHEN and CDR2 SYDVKM. This CDR3 has 15 residues.

The chain employs TRBV6-1 and TRBJ1-2; D possibly corresponds to TRBD1 (6 bases). The germline V gene encodes CDR1 MNHNS and CDR2 SASEGT. The CDR3 is 15 amino acids. V lost 0 bases and J 4 bases, leaving 12 bases between the germline ends. CDR3 sequence (DNA): TGTGCCAGCAGTGAAGCCTGGGGGCTGGTCTATGGCTACACCTTC. Translating gives CASSEAWGLVYGYTF.

This clone has a handful of counts. This sample includes further DNA sequences coding for the same CDR3. This chain uses TRBV28 with TRBJ2-7; D unclear. V shed 3 bases and J shed 0 bases, with 3 bases lying between them. The CDR3 has 12 amino acids. Germline CDR1 reads MDHEN; CDR2 reads SYDVKM. CDR3: CASSFSSYEQYF. CDR3 bases: TGTGCCAGCAGTTTCAGCTCCTACGAGCAGTACTTC.

This rearrangement joins TRBV4-1 to TRBJ2-7, with TRBD1 as a possible D gene (5 bases). The CDR3 sequence is 15 residues long. Per germline, CDR1 MGHRA and CDR2 YSYEKL. Trimming pared 0 bases from V and 4 bases from J, leaving 13 bases between. CDR3 loop: CASSQEFTGRYEQYF. The CDR3, as DNA: TGCGCCAGCAGCCAAGAGTTCACAGGCCGGTACGAGCAGTACTTC.

This sequence joins TRBV7-9 and TRBJ2-3; possible D gene TRBD1, 6 bases. CDR3 length: 13 amino acids. The ends were cut back, 2 bases at V and 3 bases at J, with 6 bases in the middle. Germline CDR1 and CDR2: SEHNR and FQNEAQ (reference sequence). The CDR3 nucleotides are TGTGCCAGCAGCTTAACAGGGACAGATACGCAGTATTTT. Translating it yields CASSLTGTDTQYF.

The chain links TRBV2 to TRBJ1-2; possible D gene TRBD1, 5 bases. The CDR3 runs 14 residues. Germline V gives CDR1 SNHLY, CDR2 FYNNEI. Deletions cut 4 bases from V and 7 bases from J, with 16 bases between. CDR3 DNA sequence: TGTGCCAGCAGTGTGACAGACCTACTTACTGGCTACACCTTC. Translation: CASSVTDLLTGYTF.

This rearrangement joins TRBV5-1 to TRBJ2-1, with TRBD2 identical over 10 bases. The CDR3 loop spans 15 amino acids. V dropped 1 base and J dropped 6; count of bases not matched to a gene: 4. Germline V gene lookup returns CDR1 SGHRS and CDR2 YFSETQ. CDR3 DNA: TGCGCCAGCAGCTTGAGTACTAGCGGGGTCAATGAGCAGTTCTTC. It is translated as CASSLSTSGVNEQFF.

V usage is TRBV28 and J usage is TRBJ1-5; TRBD1 aligns across 8 bases. The CDR3 is made up of 14 amino acids. The V gene end was trimmed by 6 bases and the J gene end by 6 bases; junction bases not matched to a gene: 7. Germline loops: CDR1 MDHEN, CDR2 SYDVKM. The CDR3 is CASRPGQGGQPQHF. The CDR3 DNA is TGTGCCAGCAGACCTGGACAGGGAGGTCAGCCCCAGCATTTT.

V usage is TRBV12-5 and J usage is TRBJ2-2; TRBD2 matches 12 bases. The CDR3 runs 17 residues. The ends lost 3 bases at V and 3 bases at J; junction bases unmatched: 5. Germline V gives CDR1 LGHNT, CDR2 FRNRAP. CDR3 coding DNA: TGTGCTAGTGGTTTACGACTAGCGGGGGCCTACACCGGGGAGCTGTTTTTT. The encoded protein is CASGLRLAGAYTGELFF.

The rearrangement links TRBV28 to TRBJ1-2; 11 nucleotides line up with TRBD1. From germline, CDR1 is MDHEN and CDR2 SYDVKM. The junction had 7 bases not matched to a gene; V was cut back by 5 bases and J by 8 bases. The CDR3 sequence is 14 residues long. The DNA for the CDR3 is TGTGCCAGCAGTCCGACGGGACAGGGGGGCGGCTACACCTTC. Its protein product is CASSPTGQGGGYTF.

V is TRBV6-5 and J is TRBJ1-1; 7 bases are a match to TRBD1. With 8 bases clipped from V and 11 bases from J, the junction kept 8 bases outside the gene matches. The CDR3 consists of 11 residues. Germline V gene lookup returns CDR1 MNHEY and CDR2 SVGAGI. CDR3 sequence reads: CASVQTGKAFF. The DNA for the CDR3 is TGTGCCAGCGTTCAGACAGGGAAGGCTTTCTTT.

The genes are TRBV6-5 and TRBJ1-1; 7 bases are shared with TRBD1. CDR1 MNHEY and CDR2 SVGAGI come from the germline V gene. This CDR3 comprises 14 residues. The V and J ends lost 11 bases and 4 bases, in that order; junction bases with no gene match: 13. The CDR3 nucleotides read TGTGCCGCACGCAAACACGGGACAGTCACTGAAGCTTTCTTT. Amino acids: CAARKHGTVTEAFF.

This chain joins TRBV5-1 and TRBJ2-1, with 7 bases lining up with TRBD2. The CDR3 runs to 14 residues. The germline V gene has CDR1 SGHRS and CDR2 YFSETQ. V trimming: 2 bases; J trimming: 5 bases; junction bases outside the gene matches: 4. Here the CDR3 reads CASSLAGTNNEQFF. The CDR3 DNA reads TGCGCCAGCAGCTTAGCGGGGACGAACAATGAGCAGTTCTTC.

V is TRBV5-1 and J is TRBJ1-1; D perhaps matches TRBD1 (5 bases). The CDR3 sequence is 15 residues long. CDR1 is SGHRS and CDR2 is YFSETQ in the germline V gene. With 4 bases removed from V and 6 bases from J, the gap between germline ends came to 19 bases. CDR3 amino acids: CASSPSLGGLSEAFF. CDR3 sequence (DNA): TGCGCCAGCAGCCCATCCCTGGGGGGTCTTTCTGAAGCTTTCTTT.

This clone was detected a few times. V is TRBV11-2 and J is TRBJ1-1; D not resolved. CDR3 length: 15 amino acids. Between the trimmed V and J ends, which lost 0 bases and 4 bases, there was a span of 12 bases. CDR1 and CDR2 from the germline V gene are SGHAT and FQNNGV. The CDR3 here is CASSLDHGGSTEAFF. DNA for the CDR3: TGTGCCAGCAGCTTAGATCACGGCGGGAGCACTGAAGCTTTCTTT.

The rearrangement joins TRBV30 to TRBJ1-1; D ambiguous. CDR1 GTSNPN and CDR2 SVGIG come from the germline V gene (reference sequence). This CDR3 comprises 14 residues. Trimming shortened V by 8 bases and J by 10 bases, and 26 bases separated the two germline ends. CDR3 sequence: CAGKAQTRARVAFF. The CDR3 coding sequence is TGTGCCGGAAAGGCTCAGACGAGGGCGAGGGTAGCTTTCTTT.

This clone occurred a few times. DNA of the CDR3: TGTGCCATCAGTGACCGGGGGGGCCGCAATCAGCCCCAGCATTTT. It is translated as CAISDRGGRNQPQHF. The gene calls are TRBV10-3 and TRBJ1-5; possibly TRBD1 for D (6 bases). V was cut by 3 bases and J by 2 bases, with 11 bases left in between. Per germline, CDR1 ENHRY and CDR2 SYGVKD. This CDR3 has 15 amino acids.

The chain's CDR3 is CASSYGQGFTEAFF. CDR3 coding DNA: TGCGCCAGCAGCTACGGACAGGGGTTCACTGAAGCTTTCTTT. The chain is built from TRBV5-1 and TRBJ1-1; TRBD1 matches 9 bases. The CDR3 runs 14 residues. The V gene end was trimmed by 3 bases and the J gene end by 4 bases; junction bases not matched to a gene: 4. Germline CDR1 reads SGHRS; CDR2 reads YFSETQ. The whole variable domain, remainder taken from reference TRBV5-1 and TRBJ1-1, is KAGVTQTPRYLIKTRGQQVTLSCSPISGHRSVSWYQQTPGQGLQFLFEYFSETQRNKGNFPGRFSGRQFSNSRSEMNVSTLELGDSALYLCASSYGQGFTEAFFGQGTRLTVV.